This T cell receptor beta chain was observed in a study of cytomegalovirus exposure and HLA in healthy donors. Findings and caveats of the study: There were a few CMV-associated chains whose specificity for CMV antigens was confirmed in vitro. TCR clusters originating in the first cohort tended to co-occur in the 100 to 150 validation repertoires, according to a later analysis. The study put under 200 TCR beta chains on its list as cytomegalovirus-associated. Most TCR sequences were uncommon, yet certain public TCRs appeared in many donors.

The CDR3 has 15 residues. V gave up 3 bases and J gave up 2 bases; unmatched junction bases: 4. CDR1 is MRHNA and CDR2 is SNTAGT in the germline V gene. This clone was seen a single time. Its antigen is as yet unknown. Libraries were prepared by immunoSEQ multiplex PCR; TCRdb keeps only in-frame clonotypes and omits some of them. The sample includes about 66,000 clones, approximately 97% seen only once; the top ten take roughly 1.6%. The source is a woman aged 18-35 years in good health and CMV-seropositive. The rearrangement joins TRBV6-4 to TRBJ1-5, with 7 bases matching TRBD1. The sequenced sample was PBMCs. CDR3 sequence (DNA): TGTGCCAGCAGTGATACAGGGGAGGGCAATCAGCCCCAGCATTTT. Encoded protein: CASSDTGEGNQPQHF.